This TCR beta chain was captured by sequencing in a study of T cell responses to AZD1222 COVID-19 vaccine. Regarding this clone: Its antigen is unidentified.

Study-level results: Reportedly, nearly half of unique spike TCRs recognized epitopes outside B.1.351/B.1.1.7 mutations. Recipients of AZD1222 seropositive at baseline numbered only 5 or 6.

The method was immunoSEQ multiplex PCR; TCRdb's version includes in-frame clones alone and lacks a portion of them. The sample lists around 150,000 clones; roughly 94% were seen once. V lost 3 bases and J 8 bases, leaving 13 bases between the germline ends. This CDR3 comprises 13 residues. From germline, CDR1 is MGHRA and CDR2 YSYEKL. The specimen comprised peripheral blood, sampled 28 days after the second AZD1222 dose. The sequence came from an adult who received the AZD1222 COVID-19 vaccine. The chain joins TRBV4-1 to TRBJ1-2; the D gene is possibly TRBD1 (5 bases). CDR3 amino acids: CASSQGRSEGYTF. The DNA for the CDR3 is TGCGCCAGCAGCCAGGGGCGATCGGAAGGCTACACCTTC.